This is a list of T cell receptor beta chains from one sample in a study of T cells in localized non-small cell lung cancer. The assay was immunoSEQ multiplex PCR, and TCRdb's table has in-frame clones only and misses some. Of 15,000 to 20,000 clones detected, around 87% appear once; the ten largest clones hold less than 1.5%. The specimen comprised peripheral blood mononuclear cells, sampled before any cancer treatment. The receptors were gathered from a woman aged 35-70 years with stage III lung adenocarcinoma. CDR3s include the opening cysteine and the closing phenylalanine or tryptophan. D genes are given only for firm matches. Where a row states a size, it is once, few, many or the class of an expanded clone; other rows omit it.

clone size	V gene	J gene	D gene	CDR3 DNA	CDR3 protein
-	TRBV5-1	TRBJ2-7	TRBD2	TGCGCCAGCAGCATCAACGCCGGTAGCGGGAAATACGAGCAGTACTTC	CASSINAGSGKYEQYF
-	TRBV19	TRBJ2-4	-	TGTGCCAGTAGGGCGCTAGCCAAAAACATTCAGTACTTC	CASRALAKNIQYF
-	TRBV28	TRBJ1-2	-	TGTGCCAGCAGACTACAAGAAACCTATGGCTACACCTTC	CASRLQETYGYTF
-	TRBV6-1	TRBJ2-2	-	TGTGCCAGCACCCCCTATCGGTCCCACACCGGGGAGCTGTTTTTT	CASTPYRSHTGELFF
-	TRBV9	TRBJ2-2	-	TGTGCCAGCACCGCTAATAGCGGGAACACCGGGGAGCTGTTTTTT	CASTANSGNTGELFF
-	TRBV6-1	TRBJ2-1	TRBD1	TGTGCCAGCGGAAGACAGGGGTTGAATGAGCAGTTCTTC	CASGRQGLNEQFF
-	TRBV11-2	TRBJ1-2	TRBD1	TGTGCCACCCAACTCGGATGGACAGGGTATGGCTACACCTTC	CATQLGWTGYGYTF
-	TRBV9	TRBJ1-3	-	TGTGCCAGCAGCGTAGGGACCTATGAGGGAAACACCATATATTTT	CASSVGTYEGNTIYF
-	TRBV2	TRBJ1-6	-	TGTGCCGGCAGGGGAAACTATAATTCACCCCTCCACTTT	CAGRGNYNSPLHF
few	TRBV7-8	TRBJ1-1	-	TGTGCCAGCAGCTTAGATTCGGTCGGTGAAGCTTTCTTT	CASSLDSVGEAFF
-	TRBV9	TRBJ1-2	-	TGTGCCAGCAGCGGTCACAGAGACTATGGCTACACCTTC	CASSGHRDYGYTF
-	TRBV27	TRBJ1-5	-	TGTGCCAGCAGTTTCCATGAGGGGGTGCAGCCCCAGCATTTT	CASSFHEGVQPQHF
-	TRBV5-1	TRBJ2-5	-	TGCGCCAGCAGCCCCGGGGCAGGGGGAGGGCAAGAGACCCAGTACTTC	CASSPGAGGGQETQYF
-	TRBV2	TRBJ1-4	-	TGTGCCAGCAGTGAGAGGCAGGTCAATGAAAAACTGTTTTTT	CASSERQVNEKLFF
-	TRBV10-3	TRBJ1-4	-	TGTGCCATCAGTGACAGGGATGAAAAACTGTTTTTT	CAISDRDEKLFF
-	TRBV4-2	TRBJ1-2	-	TGTGCCAGCAGCCAGGGCATTGGGGAGGGCTACACCTTC	CASSQGIGEGYTF
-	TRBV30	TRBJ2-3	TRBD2	TGTGCCTGGAGTTCGGGACTAGCGATAGATACGCAGTATTTT	CAWSSGLAIDTQYF
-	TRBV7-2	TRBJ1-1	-	TGTGCCAGCAGCTGGGCGAACACTGAAGCTTTCTTT	CASSWANTEAFF
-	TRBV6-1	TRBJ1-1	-	TGTGCCAGCAGTACGAGTAAAGGGGTGGTTTCTGAAGCTTTCTTT	CASSTSKGVVSEAFF
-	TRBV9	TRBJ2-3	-	TGTGCCAGCAGCGACCCTAGCACAGATACGCAGTATTTT	CASSDPSTDTQYF
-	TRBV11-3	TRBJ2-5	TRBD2	TGTGCCAGCAGCCCCGGACTAGCGGGGTCCCAAGAGACCCAGTACTTC	CASSPGLAGSQETQYF
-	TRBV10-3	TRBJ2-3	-	TGTGCCATCAGCGACTCCGGGACTGGGCTAGATACGCAGTATTTT	CAISDSGTGLDTQYF
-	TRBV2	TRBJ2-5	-	TGTGCCAGCAGTGATCTGGCGAGAAAGGGGGAGACCCAGTACTTC	CASSDLARKGETQYF
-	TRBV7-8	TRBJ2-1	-	TGTGCCAGCAGCTCACCCGGGGGCAGGGATGAGCAGTTCTTC	CASSSPGGRDEQFF
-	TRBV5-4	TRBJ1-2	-	TGTGCCAGCACCCAGACGGGCTATGGCTACACCTTC	CASTQTGYGYTF
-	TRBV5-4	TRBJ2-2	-	TGTGCCAGCAGCAACAGCAAGAACACCGGGGAGCTGTTTTTT	CASSNSKNTGELFF
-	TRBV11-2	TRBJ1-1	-	TGTGCCAGCAGCCCTATCGCGTCCGTGGCTTTCTTT	CASSPIASVAFF
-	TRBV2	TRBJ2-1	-	TGTGCCAGCAGTGAGAGCGGCCCCTACAATGAGCAGTTCTTC	CASSESGPYNEQFF
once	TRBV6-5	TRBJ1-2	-	TGTGCCAGCAGTTACTCGGGGAACGATGGCTACACCTTC	CASSYSGNDGYTF
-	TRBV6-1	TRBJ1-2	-	TGTGCCAGCACCAATTGGACGGTTCCCTTGGGTGGCTACACCTTC	CASTNWTVPLGGYTF
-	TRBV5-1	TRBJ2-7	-	TGCGCCAGCAGCTGGGGTGGGGAATCCTACGAGCAGTACTTC	CASSWGGESYEQYF
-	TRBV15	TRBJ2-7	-	TGTGCCACCAGCCCAGGAAAGGACCGCAGCTCCTACGAGCAGTACTTC	CATSPGKDRSSYEQYF
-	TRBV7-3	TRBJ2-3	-	TGTGCCAGCAGCCCCCCAGGGGGGAGCACAGATACGCAGTATTTT	CASSPPGGSTDTQYF
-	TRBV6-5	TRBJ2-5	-	TGTGCCAGCAGTTACTCCCGGGGCAGGGACGAGACCCAGTACTTC	CASSYSRGRDETQYF
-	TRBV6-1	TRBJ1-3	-	TGTGCCAGCAGTGTCTCAGGGGCAAACTCTGGAAACACCATATATTTT	CASSVSGANSGNTIYF
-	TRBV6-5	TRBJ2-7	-	TGTGCCAGCAGTTACTCGACGCTCAGGGGAGACGAGCAGTACTTC	CASSYSTLRGDEQYF
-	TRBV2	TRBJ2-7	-	TGTGCCAGCTCGGAGTGGTATTACGAGCAGTACTTC	CASSEWYYEQYF
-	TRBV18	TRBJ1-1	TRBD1	TGTGCCAGCTCGGGACAGGGGGTCGGCACTGAAGCTTTCTTT	CASSGQGVGTEAFF
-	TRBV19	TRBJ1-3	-	TGTGCCAGTAGTATATGGGGGGAAGCGGGCTCTGGAAACACCATATATTTT	CASSIWGEAGSGNTIYF
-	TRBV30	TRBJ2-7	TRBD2	TGTGCCTGGAGAGGCGGGAGCTCCTACGAGCAGTACTTC	CAWRGGSSYEQYF
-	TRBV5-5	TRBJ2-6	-	TGTGCCAGCAGCCTTTGGGACGGGGGACCTTCTGGGGCCAACGTCCTGACTTTC	CASSLWDGGPSGANVLTF
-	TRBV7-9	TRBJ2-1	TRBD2	TGTGCCAGCAGCTTACGGGGAGGGTCCTACAATGAGCAGTTCTTC	CASSLRGGSYNEQFF
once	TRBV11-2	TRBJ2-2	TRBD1	TGTGCCAGCTACGACACAGGGGGCAGAAACACCGGGGAGCTGTTTTTT	CASYDTGGRNTGELFF
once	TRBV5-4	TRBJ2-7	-	TGTGCCAGCAGCTCCCCCAGCTCCTACGAGCAGTACTTC	CASSSPSSYEQYF
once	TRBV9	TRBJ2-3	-	TGTGCCAGCAGCGTAGGGAGCTTCCACACAGATACGCAGTATTTT	CASSVGSFHTDTQYF
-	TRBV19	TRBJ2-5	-	TGTGCCAGCTGGGCCGGCCTGCACTTC	CASWAGLHF
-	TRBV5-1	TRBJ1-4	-	TGCGCCAGCAGCTTGGCCACGGGGGGCTTCGAAAAACTGTTTTTT	CASSLATGGFEKLFF
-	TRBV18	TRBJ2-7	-	TGTGCCAGCTCACCAGAACAGGGAGGCGAGCAGTACTTC	CASSPEQGGEQYF
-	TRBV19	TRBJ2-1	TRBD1	TGTGCCAGTAGTATAGGGACAGGGGGCCGGGGGCATGAGCAGTTCTTC	CASSIGTGGRGHEQFF